This T cell receptor beta chain derives from a study of blood T cells in healthy people across ages. CDR3 length: 15 residues. Germline CDR1 is DFQATT and CDR2 is SNEGSKA (reference sequence). The ends lost 1 base at V and 4 bases at J; junction bases unmatched: 9. Primed by a sample-barcoded 5' primer and a J-beta primer mix, a second PCR proceeded for roughly 7 to 11 cycles. One entry per CDR3 protein results from TCRdb running MiXCR on the 5' RACE reads. This table holds 1.8 million or so distinct CDR3 sequences, roughly two fifths found once. The chain uses TRBV20-1 and TRBJ2-7, with TRBD2 matching over 8 bases. The TCR was taken from a human donor in good health. The sequenced sample consisted of blood. The CDR3: CSARARTSSRYEQYF. In DNA, the CDR3 is TGCAGTGCTAGAGCGAGGACTAGCAGCAGATACGAGCAGTACTTC.